The 27 T cell receptor beta chains listed next were all sequenced from one sample in a study of control samples from healthy donors and cancer patients. Data came from immunoSEQ multiplex PCR; TCRdb stores just in-frame clones and leaves some out. The data show around 77,000 clones, with almost 95% seen just once and 5% to 6% held by the top ten. The sample consisted of blood. These receptor sequences come from an older woman in good health.

The V and J genes are TRBV10-1 and TRBJ2-7; 10 nucleotides agree with TRBD1. The CDR3 extends over 17 amino acids. The germline V gene encodes CDR1 WNHNN and CDR2 SYGVQD (reference sequence). The J segment lost 2 bases and the V segment lost 6 bases, leaving 13 bases of the junction unmatched. The CDR3 region is CASSSAFPGQGPYEQYF. Here the CDR3 DNA reads TGCGCCAGCAGCTCCGCCTTTCCGGGACAGGGGCCCTACGAGCAGTACTTC.

This clone occurred a few times. The CDR3 sequence: CASSPPDTQETQYF. As DNA, the CDR3 is TGTGCCAGCAGTCCCCCAGACACTCAAGAGACCCAGTACTTC. V and J are TRBV6-5 and TRBJ2-5; no definite D call. Germline CDR1 is MNHEY and CDR2 is SVGAGI. The V gene lost 5 bases and the J gene lost 2 bases, with 12 bases spanning the gap. There are 14 residues in the CDR3.

The chain couples TRBV7-2 to TRBJ2-2; D call uncertain. In germline, CDR1 is SGHTA, CDR2 FQGNSA. V lost 2 bases to trimming and J lost 0 bases, with 7 bases between them. The CDR3 spans 15 residues. As DNA, the CDR3 is TGTGCCAGCAGCTTACGGGTAGCGAACACCGGGGAGCTGTTTTTT. This codes for CASSLRVANTGELFF.

This clone showed up just a few times. The chain links TRBV5-1 to TRBJ2-3; unclear D gene. The germline V gene has CDR1 SGHRS and CDR2 YFSETQ. V dropped 0 bases and J dropped 1 base, with 6 bases sitting between them. This CDR3 contains 14 residues. The CDR3 protein is CASSLGHGTDTQYF. The DNA of the CDR3 is TGCGCCAGCAGCTTGGGACATGGCACAGATACGCAGTATTTT.

V usage is TRBV7-9 and J usage is TRBJ2-2; maybe TRBD2 (5 bases). Trimming removed 9 bases from V and 3 bases from J, with 11 bases in between. Germline CDR1 SEHNR, CDR2 FQNEAQ (reference sequence). The CDR3 sequence is 13 residues long. CDR3 DNA sequence: TGTGCCAGGGGCGGGCGGGACACCGGGGAGCTGTTTTTT. Its protein product is CARGGRDTGELFF.

The chain carries TRBV10-1 and TRBJ2-3; 10 bases line up with TRBD2. The CDR3 is 16 amino acids. J was trimmed by 3 bases and V by 3 bases; bases with no gene match: 6. Germline lookup yields CDR1 WNHNN and CDR2 SYGVQD (reference sequence). CDR3 residues: CASSDAASGSTDTQYF. The CDR3 nucleotides are TGCGCCAGCAGTGACGCGGCTAGCGGGAGTACAGATACGCAGTATTTT.

The genes are TRBV2 and TRBJ2-1; D may be TRBD2 (6 bases). Germline loops: CDR1 SNHLY, CDR2 FYNNEI. The V end lost 5 bases, the J end lost 10 bases, and 18 bases lay between the germline ends. The CDR3 covers 14 residues. CDR3 DNA sequence: TGTGCCAGCAGTTTATTGGGAGGATCGGAGGAGCAGTTCTTC. Residues: CASSLLGGSEEQFF. Filled out from reference TRBV2 and TRBJ2-1, the complete variable domain reads EPEVTQTPSHQVTQMGQEVILRCVPISNHLYFYWYRQILGQKVEFLVSFYNNEISEKSEIFDDQFSVERPDGSNFTLKIRSTKLEDSAMYFCASSLLGGSEEQFFGPGTRLTVL.

The chain is built from TRBV28 and TRBJ2-1; the D gene is possibly TRBD1 (6 bases). V shed 2 bases and J shed 2 bases, with 10 bases lying between them. The germline V gene encodes CDR1 MDHEN and CDR2 SYDVKM. The CDR3 runs to 15 residues. CDR3 sequence: CASSLAGATYNEQFF. Here the CDR3 DNA reads TGTGCCAGCAGTTTAGCAGGGGCCACCTACAATGAGCAGTTCTTC.

This chain links TRBV27 with TRBJ1-4; 9 nucleotides match TRBD1. Trimming at V came to 8 bases and at J to 10 bases, leaving 11 bases not matched to a gene. CDR3 size: 14 residues. Germline CDR1 reads MNHEY; CDR2 reads SMNVEV (reference sequence). The CDR3 DNA reads TGTGCCAGCTCTCCCGGGACAGGGCTAGGAAAACTGTTTTTT. This gives the protein CASSPGTGLGKLFF. Drawing the rest from reference TRBV27 and TRBJ1-4, the complete variable domain is EAQVTQNPRYLITVTGKKLTVTCSQNMNHEYMSWYRQDPGLGLRQIYYSMNVEVTDKGDVPEGYKVSRKEKRNFPLILESPSPNQTSLYFCASSPGTGLGKLFFGSGTQLSVL.

This chain links TRBV6-6 with TRBJ1-5, with D unclear. Germline-derived CDR1 and CDR2 are MNHNY and SVGAGI (reference sequence). Trimming left V 6 bases short and J 1 base short, with 10 bases between. The CDR3 loop spans 14 amino acids. The CDR3 DNA sequence: TGTGCCAGCAGGGGCGGCCAAAGCAATCAGCCCCAGCATTTT. Residues: CASRGGQSNQPQHF.

The rearrangement uses TRBV6-2 or TRBV6-3 and TRBJ2-1; 9 bases are a match to TRBD1. The V gene end was trimmed by 4 bases and the J gene end by 16 bases; junction bases not matched to a gene: 8. The CDR3 contains 12 residues. Germline CDR1 is MNHEY and CDR2 is SVGEGT. The CDR3 sequence is CASSSLDRGRFF. CDR3 coding DNA: TGTGCCAGCAGTTCCCTGGACAGGGGTCGATTCTTC.

This clone was observed a few times. The chain is built from TRBV29-1 and TRBJ1-6, with D perhaps TRBD1 (5 bases). Germline CDR1 is SQVTM and CDR2 is ANQGSEA. Between the trimmed V and J ends, which lost 6 bases and 7 bases, there was a span of 16 bases. The CDR3 length is 14 residues. This CDR3 is CSVPRDAQNSPLHF. DNA of the CDR3: TGCAGCGTCCCCAGGGACGCACAAAATTCACCCCTCCACTTT.

V gene TRBV5-6 combines with J gene TRBJ2-6, with 7 positions matching TRBD1. The CDR3 extends over 15 amino acids. Per the germline V gene, CDR1 is SGHDT and CDR2 is YYEEEE. V lost 4 bases to trimming and J lost 1 base; unmatched junction nucleotides: 2. The CDR3 is CASSHRGSGANVLTF. CDR3 bases: TGTGCCAGCAGCCACAGGGGATCTGGGGCCAACGTCCTGACTTTC.

The chain joins TRBV2 to TRBJ2-7, with TRBD1 identical over 10 bases. The germline gives CDR1 SNHLY, CDR2 FYNNEI. With V trimmed by 8 bases and J by 0 bases, 7 bases remained unmatched. CDR3 length: 15 residues. The CDR3 coding sequence is TGTGCCAGCCAGCGGGGGACAGGGGCCTCCTACGAGCAGTACTTC. This encodes CASQRGTGASYEQYF.

The CDR3 spells CAISESQGEAFF. The CDR3, as DNA: TGTGCCATCAGTGAGTCCCAGGGTGAAGCTTTCTTT. This chain joins TRBV10-3 and TRBJ1-1; the D gene is possibly TRBD1 (5 bases). This CDR3 is built from 12 residues. Germline lookup yields CDR1 ENHRY and CDR2 SYGVKD. Trimming shortened V by 0 bases and J by 7 bases, and 6 bases separated the two germline ends.

V gene TRBV30 combines with J gene TRBJ2-1; 12 positions match TRBD2. J gave up 7 bases and V 2 bases, and 15 bases lay outside the gene matches. This CDR3 contains 18 residues. Per germline, CDR1 GTSNPN and CDR2 SVGIG (reference sequence). CDR3 coding DNA: TGTGCCTGGAGTCTAAGGACTAGCGGGATTGGTAGGCTGAATGAGCAGTTCTTC. Amino acid sequence: CAWSLRTSGIGRLNEQFF.

The rearrangement joins TRBV7-2 to TRBJ2-7; D is perhaps TRBD1 (6 bases). Germline values: CDR1 SGHTA, CDR2 FQGNSA. Trimming took off 5 bases at V and 4 bases at J, with 18 bases between the two ends. This CDR3 spans 15 amino acids. The CDR3 nucleotides are TGTGCCAGCAGCCCCCGAACCGGACAGAATTACGAGCAGTACTTC. Protein sequence: CASSPRTGQNYEQYF.

The chain carries TRBV5-6 and TRBJ1-4, with a possible D match to TRBD1 (5 bases). The V gene's germline CDR1 is SGHDT and CDR2 YYEEEE. Trimming removed 0 bases at V and 2 bases at J, with 8 bases between. The CDR3 runs 15 residues. The CDR3 DNA follows: TGTGCCAGCAGCTTGGGACAGTTGACTAATGAAAAACTGTTTTTT. This encodes CASSLGQLTNEKLFF.

The chain carries TRBV28 and TRBJ1-2; a weak D match, TRBD1 (6 bases). Germline V gene sequence: CDR1 MDHEN, CDR2 SYDVKM. The V gene lost 5 bases and the J gene lost 2 bases, with 12 bases spanning the gap. This CDR3 has 14 amino acids. The DNA for the CDR3 is TGTGCCAGCAGTACCTGGGACAACAACTATGGCTACACCTTC. Translation: CASSTWDNNYGYTF.

The chain carries TRBV25-1 and TRBJ1-1; D unresolved. V was pared by 8 bases and J by 1 base, with 11 bases between. The CDR3 length is 13 residues. Germline V CDR1 and CDR2: MGHDK, SYGVNS. CDR3 amino acids: CASPGRGNTEAFF. In DNA form, the CDR3 reads TGTGCCAGCCCCGGTCGAGGGAACACTGAAGCTTTCTTT.

This sequence joins TRBV19 and TRBJ2-2; TRBD2 aligns across 13 bases. CDR1 is LNHDA, CDR2 SQIVND, per germline (reference sequence). Trimming at V came to 3 bases and at J to 6 bases, leaving 4 bases not matched to a gene. This CDR3 comprises 16 residues. The CDR3 spells CASSMTSGRWSGELFF. The CDR3 region has the DNA TGTGCCAGTAGTATGACTAGCGGGAGGTGGTCCGGGGAGCTGTTTTTT.

The V call is TRBV20-1, the J call TRBJ2-7, with D tentatively TRBD1 (6 bases). The germline V gene has CDR1 DFQATT and CDR2 SNEGSKA (reference sequence). Deletions cut 6 bases from V and 6 bases from J, with 12 bases between. The length of the CDR3 is 11 residues. The CDR3 spells CSAAGQSEQYF. CDR3 DNA sequence: TGCAGTGCAGCTGGACAGTCCGAGCAGTACTTC.

The CDR3 spells CATLIGGLAGELFF. As DNA, the CDR3 is TGTGCCACCCTAATCGGGGGGCTGGCCGGGGAGCTGTTTTTT. This chain connects TRBV10-3 to TRBJ2-2; D is possibly TRBD2 (7 bases). Germline V lookup: CDR1 ENHRY, CDR2 SYGVKD. The V gene lost 10 bases and the J gene lost 6 bases, with 18 bases spanning the gap. The CDR3 extends over 14 amino acids.

The chain is built from TRBV7-6 and TRBJ2-3; 9 bases match TRBD2. The germline V gene encodes CDR1 SGHVS and CDR2 FNYEAQ. The CDR3 is made up of 17 amino acids. J lost 1 base, V lost 1 base, and 6 bases had no gene match. The CDR3 here is CASSLGLWTSGTDTQYF. The CDR3 nucleotides read TGTGCCAGCAGCTTAGGATTGTGGACTAGCGGCACAGATACGCAGTATTTT.

This chain links TRBV27 with TRBJ1-1; D uncertain. This CDR3 region has 15 residues. CDR1 and CDR2 from the germline V gene are MNHEY and SMNVEV (reference sequence). Trimming pared 6 bases from V and 1 base from J, leaving 15 bases between. The CDR3 DNA sequence: TGTGCCAGCAGCCACTTAGACAAGAAGAACACTGAAGCTTTCTTT. This encodes CASSHLDKKNTEAFF.

V usage is TRBV5-1 and J usage is TRBJ2-2; D gene unclear. The V end lost 3 bases, the J end lost 0 bases, and 15 bases lay between the germline ends. Per the germline V gene, CDR1 is SGHRS and CDR2 is YFSETQ. This CDR3 region has 17 residues. CDR3 DNA: TGCGCCAGCAGCTCGGAAATGGGCGGTACGAACACCGGGGAGCTGTTTTTT. Its protein is CASSSEMGGTNTGELFF.

The sample holds one count of this clone. This sequence joins TRBV6-6 and TRBJ2-3, with 8 bases that match TRBD2. In germline, CDR1 is MNHNY, CDR2 SVGAGI (reference sequence). V was clipped by 5 bases and J by 5 bases; unmatched bases: 6. CDR3 length: 14 amino acids. The CDR3 DNA reads TGTGCCAGCAGTCAGCGGGAGATCGTAGATACGCAGTATTTT. Translation gives CASSQREIVDTQYF.